The text below deals with one TCR beta chain. Its antigen is still unknown. The record originates from a study of post-analysis software for immune sequencing data. Overall study findings and caveats: There was significantly lower normalized Chao1 diversity in multiple sclerosis patients than in controls. Patients showed TRBV5-6, TRBV5-1 and TRBV20-1 among several TRBV segments more frequent than in controls.

The CDR3 length is 16 residues. Germline-derived CDR1 and CDR2 are SGHTA and FQGNSA. cDNA libraries for TCR beta contained unique molecular identifiers. The yield from around 1 to 10 million T cells was 500,000 or so cDNA molecules in total. Each CDR3 protein is one row after TCRdb ran MiXCR on the PCR reads. The data hold 800,000 to 950,000 distinct CDR3 sequences, with about 53% observed a single time. This chain joins TRBV7-2 and TRBJ2-7; TRBD2 aligns across 7 bases. The end of the DNA is better explained by TRBJ2-5, so the J call may be wrong. This receptor was identified in a girl aged 10 to 17 with multiple sclerosis. The sample taken for sequencing was blood. DNA of the CDR3: TGTGCCAGCAGCTTAGCTGGGGGAGGGACCGGGAAGACCCAGTACTTC. Translating gives CASSLAGGGTGKTQYF.